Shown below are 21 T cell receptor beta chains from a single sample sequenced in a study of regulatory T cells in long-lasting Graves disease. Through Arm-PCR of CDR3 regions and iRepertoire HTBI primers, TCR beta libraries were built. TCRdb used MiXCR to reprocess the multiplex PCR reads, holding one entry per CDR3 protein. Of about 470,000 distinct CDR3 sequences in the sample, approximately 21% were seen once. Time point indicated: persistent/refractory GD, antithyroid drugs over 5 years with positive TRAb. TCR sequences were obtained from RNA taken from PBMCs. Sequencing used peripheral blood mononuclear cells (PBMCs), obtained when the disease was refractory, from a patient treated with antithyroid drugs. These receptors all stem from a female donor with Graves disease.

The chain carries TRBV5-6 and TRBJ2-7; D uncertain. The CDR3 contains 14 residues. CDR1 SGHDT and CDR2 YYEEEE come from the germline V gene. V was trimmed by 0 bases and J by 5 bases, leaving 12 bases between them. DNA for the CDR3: TGTGCCAGCAGCTTGGTCCCGCAGGACCACGAGCAGTACTTC. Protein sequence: CASSLVPQDHEQYF.

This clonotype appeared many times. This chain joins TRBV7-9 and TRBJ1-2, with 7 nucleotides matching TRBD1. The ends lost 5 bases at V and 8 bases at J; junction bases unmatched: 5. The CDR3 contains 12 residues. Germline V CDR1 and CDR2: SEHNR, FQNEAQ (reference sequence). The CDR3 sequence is CASSLWTGGYTF. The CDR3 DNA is TGTGCCAGCAGCCTATGGACAGGCGGCTACACCTTC. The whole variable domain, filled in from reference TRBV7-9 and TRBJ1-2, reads DTGVSQNPRHKITKRGQNVTFRCDPISEHNRLYWYRQTLGQGPEFLTYFQNEAQLEKSRLLSDRFSAERPKGSFSTLEIQRTEQGDSAMYLCASSLWTGGYTFGSGTRLTVV.

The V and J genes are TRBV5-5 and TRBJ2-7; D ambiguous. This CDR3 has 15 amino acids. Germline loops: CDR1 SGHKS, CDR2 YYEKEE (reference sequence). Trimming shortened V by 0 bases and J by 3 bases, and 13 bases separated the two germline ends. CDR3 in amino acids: CASSLGLETNYEQYF. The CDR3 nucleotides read TGTGCCAGCAGCTTGGGGCTGGAGACGAACTACGAGCAGTACTTC.

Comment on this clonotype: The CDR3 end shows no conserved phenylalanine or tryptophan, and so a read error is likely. The CDR3 sequence is CASSIVAGGSPLHS. Written as DNA, the CDR3 is TGTGCCAGTAGTATAGTGGCAGGGGGGTCACCCCTCCACTCT. This chain uses TRBV19 with TRBJ1-6, with 7 bases aligning to TRBD1. The CDR3 has 14 amino acids. Per germline, CDR1 LNHDA and CDR2 SQIVND (reference sequence). The junction had 4 bases not matched to a gene; V was cut back by 1 base and J by 10 bases.

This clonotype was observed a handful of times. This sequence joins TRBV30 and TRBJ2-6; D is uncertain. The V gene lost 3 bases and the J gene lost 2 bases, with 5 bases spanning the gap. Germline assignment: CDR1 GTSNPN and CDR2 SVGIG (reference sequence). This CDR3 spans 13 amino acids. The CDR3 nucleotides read TGTGCCTGGAGGATAGCTGGGGCCAACGTCCTGACTTTC. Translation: CAWRIAGANVLTF.

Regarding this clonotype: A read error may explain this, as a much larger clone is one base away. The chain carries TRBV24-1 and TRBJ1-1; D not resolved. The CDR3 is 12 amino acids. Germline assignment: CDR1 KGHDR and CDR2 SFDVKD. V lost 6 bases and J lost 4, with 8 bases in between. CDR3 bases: TGTGCCACCAGTACAGTGGGCACTGAAGCTTTCTTT. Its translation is CATSTVGTEAFF.

The CDR3 DNA is TGCGCCAGCAGCTTGGGACCCGGCGTCCCAGATACGCAGTATTTT. It specifies CASSLGPGVPDTQYF. The chain joins TRBV5-1 to TRBJ2-3; no firm D call. Germline V gives CDR1 SGHRS, CDR2 YFSETQ. CDR3 length: 15 residues. V lost 0 bases, J lost 4 bases, and 12 bases lay in between. The complete variable domain, with remaining parts taken from reference TRBV5-1 and TRBJ2-3, reads KAGVTQTPRYLIKTRGQQVTLSCSPISGHRSVSWYQQTPGQGLQFLFEYFSETQRNKGNFPGRFSGRQFSNSRSEMNVSTLELGDSALYLCASSLGPGVPDTQYFGPGTRLTVL.

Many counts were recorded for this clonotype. The CDR3 region has the DNA TGTGCCAGCAGCCGGGGACAGAAAATTGTCTCCTACGAGCAGTACTTC. This encodes CASSRGQKIVSYEQYF. The V call is TRBV12-3 or TRBV12-4, the J call TRBJ2-7, with TRBD1 matching over 7 bases. CDR3 size: 16 residues. The trim removed 6 bases at V and 0 bases at J, leaving 11 bases unmatched.

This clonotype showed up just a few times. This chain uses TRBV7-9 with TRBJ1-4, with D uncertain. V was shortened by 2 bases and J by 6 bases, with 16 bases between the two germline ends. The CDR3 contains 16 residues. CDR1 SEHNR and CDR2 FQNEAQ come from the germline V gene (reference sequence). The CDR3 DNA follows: TGTGCCAGCAGCTTACGTGTGGACGGCCGACATGAAAAACTGTTTTTT. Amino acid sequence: CASSLRVDGRHEKLFF.

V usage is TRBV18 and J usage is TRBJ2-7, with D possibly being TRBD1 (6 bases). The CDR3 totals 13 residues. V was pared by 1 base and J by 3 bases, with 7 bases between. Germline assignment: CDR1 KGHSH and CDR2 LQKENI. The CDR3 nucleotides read TGTGCCAGCTCACCACAGGACAGCTACGAGCAGTACTTC. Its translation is CASSPQDSYEQYF.

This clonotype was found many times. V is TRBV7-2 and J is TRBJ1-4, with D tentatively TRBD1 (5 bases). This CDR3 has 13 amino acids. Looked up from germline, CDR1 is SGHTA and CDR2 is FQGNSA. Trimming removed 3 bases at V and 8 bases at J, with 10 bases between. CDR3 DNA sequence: TGTGCCAGCAGCTTGCGGGGGGGAGAAAAACTGTTTTTT. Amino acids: CASSLRGGEKLFF.

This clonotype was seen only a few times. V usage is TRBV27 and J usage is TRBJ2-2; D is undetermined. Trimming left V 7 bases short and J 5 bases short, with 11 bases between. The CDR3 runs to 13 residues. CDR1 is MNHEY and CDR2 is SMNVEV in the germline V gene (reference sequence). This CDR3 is CASKVGWTGELFF. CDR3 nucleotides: TGTGCCAGCAAGGTGGGATGGACCGGGGAGCTGTTTTTT.

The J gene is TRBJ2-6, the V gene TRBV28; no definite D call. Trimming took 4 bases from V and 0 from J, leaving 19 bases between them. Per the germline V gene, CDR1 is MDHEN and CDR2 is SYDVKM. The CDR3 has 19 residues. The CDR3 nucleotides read TGTGCCAGCAGTTCCCTCCAGCTTAGTTCCTTCTCTGGGGCCAACGTCCTGACTTTC. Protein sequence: CASSSLQLSSFSGANVLTF.

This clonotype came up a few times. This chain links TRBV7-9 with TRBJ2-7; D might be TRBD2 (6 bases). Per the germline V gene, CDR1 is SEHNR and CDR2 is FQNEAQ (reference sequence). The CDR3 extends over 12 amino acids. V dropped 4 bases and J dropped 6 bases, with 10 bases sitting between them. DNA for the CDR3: TGTGCCAGCAGCTGGGAGGAGCGCGAGCAGTACTTC. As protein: CASSWEEREQYF.

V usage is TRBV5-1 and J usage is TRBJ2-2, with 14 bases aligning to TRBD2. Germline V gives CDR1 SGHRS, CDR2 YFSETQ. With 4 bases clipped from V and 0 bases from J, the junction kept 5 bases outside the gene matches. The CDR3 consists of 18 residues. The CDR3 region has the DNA TGCGCCAGCAGCCTGGGACTAGCGGGGGCCGCGAACACCGGGGAGCTGTTTTTT. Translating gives CASSLGLAGAANTGELFF.

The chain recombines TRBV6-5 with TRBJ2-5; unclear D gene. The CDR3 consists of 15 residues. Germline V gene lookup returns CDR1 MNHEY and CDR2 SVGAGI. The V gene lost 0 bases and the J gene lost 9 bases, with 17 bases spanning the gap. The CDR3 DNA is TGTGCCAGCAGTTACTCATCCCGCTCCGGCGAGGCCCAGTACTTC. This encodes CASSYSSRSGEAQYF.

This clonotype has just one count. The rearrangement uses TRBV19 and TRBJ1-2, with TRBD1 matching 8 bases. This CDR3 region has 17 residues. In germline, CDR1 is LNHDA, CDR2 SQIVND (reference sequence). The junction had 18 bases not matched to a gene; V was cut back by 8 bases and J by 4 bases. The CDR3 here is CASHSSRTGLTFYGYTF. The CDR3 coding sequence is TGTGCCAGTCACTCCTCCCGGACAGGGCTAACCTTCTATGGCTACACCTTC.

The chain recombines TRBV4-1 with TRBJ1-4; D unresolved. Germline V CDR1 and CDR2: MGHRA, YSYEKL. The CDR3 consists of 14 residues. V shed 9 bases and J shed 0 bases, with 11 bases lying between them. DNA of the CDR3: TGCGCCAGTGGGTACGGAGCAACTAATGAAAAACTGTTTTTT. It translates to CASGYGATNEKLFF.

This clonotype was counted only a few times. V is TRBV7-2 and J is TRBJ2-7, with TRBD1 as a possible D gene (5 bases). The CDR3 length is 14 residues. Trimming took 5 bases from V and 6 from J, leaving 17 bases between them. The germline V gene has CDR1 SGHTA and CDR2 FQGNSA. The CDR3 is CASSSRAQRGEQYF. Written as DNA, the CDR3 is TGTGCCAGCAGCAGCCGGGCCCAAAGGGGCGAGCAGTACTTC. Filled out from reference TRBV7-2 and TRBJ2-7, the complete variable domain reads GAGVSQSPSNKVTEKGKDVELRCDPISGHTALYWYRQSLGQGLEFLIYFQGNSAPDKSGLPSDRFSAERTGGSVSTLTIQRTQQEDSAVYLCASSSRAQRGEQYFGPGTRLTVT.

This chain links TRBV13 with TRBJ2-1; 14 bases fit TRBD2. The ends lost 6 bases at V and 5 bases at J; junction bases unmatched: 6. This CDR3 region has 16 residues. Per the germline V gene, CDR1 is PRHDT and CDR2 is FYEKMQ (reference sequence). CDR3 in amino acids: CASRMTSGRGNNEQFF. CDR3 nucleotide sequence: TGTGCCAGCAGGATGACTAGCGGGAGGGGGAACAATGAGCAGTTCTTC.

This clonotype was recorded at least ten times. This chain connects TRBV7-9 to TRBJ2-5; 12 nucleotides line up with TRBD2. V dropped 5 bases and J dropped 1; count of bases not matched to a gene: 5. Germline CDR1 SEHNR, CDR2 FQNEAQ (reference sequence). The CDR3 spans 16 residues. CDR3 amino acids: CASSPPLAGGQETQYF. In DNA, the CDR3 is TGTGCCAGCAGCCCTCCACTAGCGGGGGGCCAAGAGACCCAGTACTTC.